This T cell receptor beta chain was recovered during a study of CD4 and CD8 cells across lung adenocarcinoma regions. This clonotype was counted many times. Donors had localized lung adenocarcinoma, a non-small cell lung cancer. V was clipped by 2 bases and J by 5 bases, with 3 bases between them. CDR1 and CDR2 (germline): SGHTS, YDEGEE. This CDR3 is 11 amino acids long. From the PCR reads, TCRdb called clonotypes with MiXCR, one entry per CDR3 protein. The sample holds 13,000 to 15,000 distinct CDR3 sequences; around 40% are singletons and the top ten take around 15%. This TCR came from a male donor with lung adenocarcinoma. The CD4 and CD8 labels of this study may be unreliable. Sequenced sample: CD4+ T cells from the center of a lung tumor. V is TRBV5-8 and J is TRBJ2-3, with D hard to call. The CDR3 region has the DNA TGTGCCAGCAGCTTACTAGATACGCAGTATTTT. This gives the protein CASSLLDTQYF.